The 20 T cell receptor beta chains below all came from one sample that was sequenced in a study of blood T cell repertoires in COVID-19. This table comes from immunoSEQ multiplex PCR, and its TCRdb copy is limited to in-frame clones, with some not included. The top ten hold 15% to 20% of the sample, which has 70,000 or so clones, around 79% seen once. The specimen sequenced was peripheral blood. These receptors all come from a man between 60 and 75 years old with acute or convalescent COVID-19.

This clone was detected many times. The V gene is TRBV5-1, the J gene TRBJ1-6; 8 nucleotides align to TRBD1. Germline V gene lookup returns CDR1 SGHRS and CDR2 YFSETQ. The CDR3 is made up of 14 amino acids. With 4 bases clipped from V and 9 bases from J, the junction kept 6 bases outside the gene matches. In DNA form, the CDR3 reads TGCGCCAGCAGCCTGGACAGGGTGAGTTCACCCCTCCACTTT. It specifies CASSLDRVSSPLHF.

The chain links TRBV18 to TRBJ2-2; 10 bases agree with TRBD1. Germline lookup yields CDR1 KGHSH and CDR2 LQKENI. V shed 5 bases and J 2 bases; nucleotides not matched to a gene: 2. This CDR3 spans 15 amino acids. The CDR3 DNA follows: TGTGCCAGCTCATGGGACAGGGGAAACACCGGGGAGCTGTTTTTT. Protein product: CASSWDRGNTGELFF.

The chain combines TRBV6-6 with TRBJ1-5; D is uncertain. V dropped 5 bases and J dropped 0 bases, with 14 bases sitting between them. This CDR3 is built from 16 residues. Germline values: CDR1 MNHNY, CDR2 SVGAGI (reference sequence). The CDR3 DNA sequence: TGTGCCAGCAGTAACAACCGAGGGCTTAGCAATCAGCCCCAGCATTTT. This codes for CASSNNRGLSNQPQHF.

The chain employs TRBV7-2 and TRBJ1-5; D call uncertain. Germline values: CDR1 SGHTA, CDR2 FQGNSA. Trimming took off 5 bases at V and 6 bases at J, with 17 bases between the two ends. The CDR3 spans 15 residues. CDR3 protein: CASSLDGSPGQPQHF. CDR3 bases: TGTGCCAGCAGCCTAGACGGGTCTCCGGGTCAGCCCCAGCATTTT.

This clone appeared a few times. The J gene is TRBJ1-1, the V gene TRBV6-5, with 8 bases lining up with TRBD1. Unmatched junction bases numbered 5, after V lost 7 bases and J lost 4 bases. This CDR3 has 13 amino acids. Germline V gene lookup returns CDR1 MNHEY and CDR2 SVGAGI. In DNA, the CDR3 is TGTGCCAGCAACCGACAGGGGTCCACTGAAGCTTTCTTT. Translating gives CASNRQGSTEAFF.

The chain is built from TRBV19 and TRBJ2-7, with 8 bases identical to TRBD1. Per the germline V gene, CDR1 is LNHDA and CDR2 is SQIVND (reference sequence). CDR3 length: 17 residues. V lost 2 bases, J lost 3 bases, and 12 bases stayed unmatched. The CDR3 coding sequence is TGTGCCAGTAGTATACTCGGGGGCAGGGGGCGTCTCTACGAGCAGTACTTC. This gives the protein CASSILGGRGRLYEQYF.

The V and J genes are TRBV5-1 and TRBJ2-7; D is ambiguous. V was shortened by 6 bases and J by 2 bases, with 12 bases between the two germline ends. CDR1 is SGHRS and CDR2 is YFSETQ in the germline V gene. The CDR3 loop spans 13 amino acids. The CDR3 DNA follows: TGCGCCAGCAAGGTCCCAGGCCCCTACGAGCAGTACTTC. Amino acid sequence: CASKVPGPYEQYF.

In its sample, this clone was seen once. The chain has TRBV11-1 and TRBJ2-5; no definite D call. From germline, CDR1 is SGHAT and CDR2 FQDESV (reference sequence). The V end lost 5 bases, the J end lost 4 bases, and 8 bases lay between the germline ends. This CDR3 region has 12 residues. The CDR3 DNA is TGTGCCAGCAGCGCCTACAGAGAGACCCAGTACTTC. Translating it yields CASSAYRETQYF.

Comment on this clone: The junction differs from germline at one of its ends, possibly a read error. The V gene is TRBV7-7, the J gene TRBJ2-2, with D tentatively TRBD2 (6 bases). Germline V gives CDR1 SSHAT, CDR2 FNYEAQ (reference sequence). The CDR3 contains 16 residues. The CDR3 sequence: CASSLRGPKGTGELFF. The CDR3 bases are TGTGCTAGCAGCTTGCGGGGCCCCAAGGGTACCGGGGAGCTGTTTTTT.

The chain uses TRBV7-2 and TRBJ2-5; 14 nucleotides agree with TRBD2. V was clipped by 5 bases and J by 4 bases; unmatched bases: 3. The CDR3 sequence is 15 residues long. The V gene's germline CDR1 is SGHTA and CDR2 FQGNSA. The CDR3 loop is CASSRGLAGAETQYF. CDR3 nucleotides: TGTGCCAGCAGCAGGGGACTAGCGGGGGCAGAGACCCAGTACTTC.

CDR3 nucleotide sequence: TGTGCCAGCAGCTTGGGCGACAGGGGCATGTTTTATGGCTACACCTTC. Amino acid sequence: CASSLGDRGMFYGYTF. The V and J genes are TRBV5-6 and TRBJ1-2; 8 bases agree with TRBD1. Germline CDR1 is SGHDT and CDR2 is YYEEEE. The CDR3 runs 16 residues. V lost 0 bases, J lost 5 bases, and 9 bases stayed unmatched.

For the CDR3, the DNA is TGTGCCAGCAGCTTAATAACTGAAGCTTTCTTT. Translating gives CASSLITEAFF. The chain couples TRBV7-2 to TRBJ1-1; unclear D gene. The CDR3 spans 11 residues. CDR1 and CDR2 from the germline V gene are SGHTA and FQGNSA. Trimming cost V 2 bases and J 5 bases, with 3 bases left between them. Looking up the rest from reference TRBV7-2 and TRBJ1-1 gives the full variable domain: GAGVSQSPSNKVTEKGKDVELRCDPISGHTALYWYRQSLGQGLEFLIYFQGNSAPDKSGLPSDRFSAERTGGSVSTLTIQRTQQEDSAVYLCASSLITEAFFGQGTRLTVV.

This CDR3 reads CASSQDSSGGFVTDTQYF. CDR3 DNA: TGTGCCAGCAGCCAAGATTCTAGCGGAGGCTTCGTCACAGATACGCAGTATTTT. The chain employs TRBV3-1 (or the pseudogene TRBV3-2) and TRBJ2-3; 7 nucleotides agree with TRBD2. After removal of 0 bases from V and 2 bases from J, the junction contained 11 bases not matched to a gene. CDR3 length equals 18 residues. Germline loops: CDR1 LGHDT, CDR2 YNNKEL (reference sequence).

This clone has more than one count but fewer than ten. The chain links TRBV11-2 to TRBJ1-2; 7 bases map to TRBD1. This CDR3 contains 18 residues. V trimming: 5 bases; J trimming: 3 bases; junction bases outside the gene matches: 18. Germline CDR1 is SGHAT and CDR2 is FQNNGV. The CDR3: CASSGPSGQHLKDYGYTF. In nucleotides, the CDR3 is TGTGCCAGCAGCGGTCCCTCGGGACAGCATCTAAAAGACTATGGCTACACCTTC.

The rearrangement links TRBV6-2 or TRBV6-3 to TRBJ2-3; 8 bases match TRBD1. The CDR3 is 17 residues long. The trim removed 6 bases at V and 6 bases at J, leaving 17 bases unmatched. CDR1 and CDR2 (germline): MNHEY, SVGEGT. CDR3 residues: CASSRGQGLIGSDTQYF. The CDR3, as DNA: TGTGCCAGCAGCCGTGGACAGGGTTTGATAGGGAGCGATACGCAGTATTTT.

This CDR3 reads CASSVGHGVNQPQHF. CDR3 bases: TGTGCCAGCAGCGTAGGGCACGGGGTAAATCAGCCCCAGCATTTT. This rearrangement joins TRBV9 to TRBJ1-5; unclear D gene. Germline V lookup: CDR1 SGDLS, CDR2 YYNGEE. The CDR3 spans 15 residues. The V gene lost 0 bases and the J gene lost 4 bases, with 11 bases spanning the gap.

The V call is TRBV6-5, the J call TRBJ1-1; 10 nucleotides align to TRBD1. From germline, CDR1 is MNHEY and CDR2 SVGAGI. This CDR3 is 14 amino acids long. V trimming: 10 bases; J trimming: 5 bases; junction bases outside the gene matches: 10. For the CDR3, the DNA is TGTGCCATCGGGGACAGGGGATATGTGACTGAAGCTTTCTTT. Protein sequence: CAIGDRGYVTEAFF.

This chain uses TRBV18 with TRBJ2-5; possible D gene TRBD1, 5 bases. In germline, CDR1 is KGHSH, CDR2 LQKENI. V shed 3 bases and J shed 5 bases, with 13 bases lying between them. The CDR3 consists of 14 residues. The CDR3: CASSPGRGSETQYF. CDR3 sequence (DNA): TGTGCCAGCTCACCGGGAAGGGGTAGCGAGACCCAGTACTTC.

This chain uses TRBV6-5 with TRBJ2-7; tentatively, D is TRBD2 (5 bases). CDR3 length: 14 amino acids. V lost 7 bases, J lost 3 bases, and 16 bases lay in between. Per the germline V gene, CDR1 is MNHEY and CDR2 is SVGAGI. CDR3 sequence: CASKSGSDYYEQYF. The CDR3 nucleotides are TGTGCCAGCAAGTCGGGGTCGGATTACTACGAGCAGTACTTC.

The CDR3 nucleotides are TGTGCCAGCAGCCCCGGGACAGGGCTCTCCTTGGGCAATCAGCCCCAGCATTTT. Translating gives CASSPGTGLSLGNQPQHF. The chain links TRBV7-9 to TRBJ1-5, with 9 nucleotides matching TRBD1. The CDR3 contains 18 residues. CDR1 and CDR2 from the germline V gene are SEHNR and FQNEAQ (reference sequence). Unmatched junction bases numbered 13, after V lost 5 bases and J lost 2 bases.